Presented here are 19 T cell receptor beta chains from one specimen sequenced in a study of Graves' ophthalmopathy and Graves' hyperthyroidism. For repertoire sequencing, the TCR beta CDR3 regions were amplified from RNA transcripts. HTBI primers were used in a first-round RT-PCR, which preceded a second-round multiplex PCR. Via MiXCR, TCRdb re-called the multiplex PCR reads, giving one row per CDR3 protein. The sample shows 200,000 to 250,000 distinct CDR3 sequences, 20% to 25% of them seen only once. Sequenced: peripheral blood. Receptor source: a woman aged 45-60 years with Graves' ophthalmopathy.

This clonotype was counted only a few times. The rearrangement joins TRBV5-1 to TRBJ1-1; tentatively, D is TRBD1 (5 bases). V dropped 3 bases and J dropped 4 bases, with 16 bases sitting between them. There are 15 residues in the CDR3. Germline loops: CDR1 SGHRS, CDR2 YFSETQ. The CDR3 reads CASSSTGAVGTEAFF. For the CDR3, the DNA is TGCGCCAGCAGCTCAACCGGGGCGGTGGGCACTGAAGCTTTCTTT.

This clonotype was seen at least ten times. The V gene is TRBV18, the J gene TRBJ2-7; possible D gene TRBD2, 6 bases. Trimming removed 6 bases from V and 7 bases from J, with 13 bases in between. The germline V gene encodes CDR1 KGHSH and CDR2 LQKENI. This CDR3 is 12 amino acids long. The CDR3, as DNA: TGTGCCAGCTCTGCCGGAGGGGTGGAGCAGTACTTC. Its protein product is CASSAGGVEQYF.

At least ten counts were recorded for this clonotype. This chain links TRBV29-1 with TRBJ1-1, with no clear D. V shed 5 bases and J shed 0 bases, with 13 bases lying between them. The CDR3 extends over 14 amino acids. CDR1 and CDR2 from the germline V gene are SQVTM and ANQGSEA. This chain's CDR3 is CSVQRAALNTEAFF. In DNA, the CDR3 is TGCAGCGTTCAACGGGCAGCCTTGAACACTGAAGCTTTCTTT.

The chain joins TRBV6-5 to TRBJ2-7; D possibly corresponds to TRBD1 (6 bases). Per the germline V gene, CDR1 is MNHEY and CDR2 is SVGAGI. Trimming removed 2 bases at V and 2 bases at J, with 19 bases between. This CDR3 is 17 amino acids long. CDR3: CASSYPTGTPKAYEQYF. The CDR3 DNA reads as TGTGCCAGCAGTTACCCAACCGGGACACCGAAGGCCTACGAGCAGTACTTC.

The J gene is TRBJ2-5, the V gene TRBV28; TRBD2 matches 8 bases. The germline V gene has CDR1 MDHEN and CDR2 SYDVKM. V shed 1 base and J 5 bases; nucleotides not matched to a gene: 9. The length of the CDR3 is 16 residues. CDR3 loop: CASSLFGSGGKETQYF. The CDR3 bases are TGTGCCAGCAGTTTATTTGGGTCGGGAGGGAAGGAGACCCAGTACTTC.

This clonotype was detected only once. V usage is TRBV2 and J usage is TRBJ1-5; D unclear. This CDR3 is built from 17 residues. V was cut by 3 bases and J by 0 bases, with 15 bases left in between. The V gene's germline CDR1 is SNHLY and CDR2 FYNNEI. The chain's CDR3 is CASSDLNTALSNQPQHF. In DNA form, the CDR3 reads TGTGCCAGCAGTGACTTGAATACAGCCCTTAGCAATCAGCCCCAGCATTTT.

This clonotype was seen many times. The chain is built from TRBV20-1 and TRBJ2-2; no firm D call. V lost 0 bases and J 0 bases, leaving 17 bases between the germline ends. The germline V gene has CDR1 DFQATT and CDR2 SNEGSKA (reference sequence). The CDR3 is 18 amino acids. The CDR3 loop is CSARDLGPGSSNTGELFF. In DNA form, the CDR3 reads TGCAGTGCTAGAGATCTCGGACCAGGCAGTTCGAACACCGGGGAGCTGTTTTTT.

This clonotype was detected many times. A junction boundary mismatches the germline segment, possibly from a read error. This sequence joins TRBV7-7 and TRBJ2-7; 8 nucleotides align to TRBD2. The CDR3 spans 17 residues. Per germline, CDR1 SSHAT and CDR2 FNYEAQ (reference sequence). CDR3: CASSPEEGTREIYEQYF. In nucleotides, the CDR3 is TGTGCTAGCAGCCCCGAGGAGGGGACTAGGGAAATCTACGAGCAGTACTTC.

This clonotype was counted at least ten times. The chain combines TRBV19 with TRBJ1-1, with D tentatively TRBD1 (5 bases). Germline V lookup: CDR1 LNHDA, CDR2 SQIVND (reference sequence). With 3 bases removed from V and 1 base from J, the gap between germline ends came to 9 bases. This CDR3 has 14 residues. The DNA of the CDR3 is TGTGCCAGTAGTATCGACAGAGAGAACACTGAAGCTTTCTTT. Residues: CASSIDRENTEAFF.

This clonotype has more than one count but fewer than ten. The V and J genes are TRBV25-1 and TRBJ2-7; D gene ambiguous. The CDR3 covers 13 residues. Germline lookup yields CDR1 MGHDK and CDR2 SYGVNS. Trimming took off 6 bases at V and 5 bases at J, with 14 bases between the two ends. The CDR3 loop is CASRIGSVDEQYF. The CDR3 region has the DNA TGTGCCAGCAGAATCGGGTCCGTTGACGAGCAGTACTTC.

This clonotype was recorded many times. The gene calls are TRBV13 and TRBJ1-2; no clear D. Germline V gene sequence: CDR1 PRHDT, CDR2 FYEKMQ (reference sequence). This CDR3 has 13 residues. V gave up 11 bases and J gave up 9 bases, with 22 bases separating them. As DNA, the CDR3 is TGTGCCGGCGAACCGAAATGGACCGCCAGCTACACCTTC. As protein: CAGEPKWTASYTF.

This clonotype appeared many times. This chain uses TRBV5-1 with TRBJ1-1; 7 positions agree with TRBD1. The germline gives CDR1 SGHRS, CDR2 YFSETQ. J lost 0 bases, V lost 1 base, and 6 bases had no gene match. The CDR3 has 16 residues. This chain's CDR3 is CASSLIGGPLNTEAFF. The CDR3 DNA reads as TGCGCCAGCAGCTTGATAGGGGGCCCCCTGAACACTGAAGCTTTCTTT.

The chain has TRBV2 and TRBJ2-7; D is undetermined. The V end lost 2 bases, the J end lost 0 bases, and 11 bases lay between the germline ends. The CDR3 is 15 amino acids. Germline CDR1 reads SNHLY; CDR2 reads FYNNEI. CDR3 coding DNA: TGTGCCAGCAGTGAATCCCTAGGGTCCTCCTACGAGCAGTACTTC. Amino acid sequence: CASSESLGSSYEQYF.

This clonotype has ten or more counts. J is TRBJ1-2 and V is TRBV29-1; D is uncertain. The germline gives CDR1 SQVTM, CDR2 ANQGSEA. V was cut by 7 bases and J by 3 bases, with 18 bases left in between. The length of the CDR3 is 14 residues. The CDR3 loop is CSAEGGFNDYGYTF. The DNA of the CDR3 is TGCAGCGCCGAAGGAGGGTTTAATGACTATGGCTACACCTTC.

This clonotype showed up many times. The rearrangement joins TRBV18 to TRBJ2-7; 7 bases line up with TRBD1. Germline CDR1 KGHSH, CDR2 LQKENI. This CDR3 region has 12 residues. Trimming took 5 bases from V and 5 from J; bases not matched to a gene: 3. The CDR3 DNA sequence: TGTGCCAGCTCAGCTGACAGGGACGAGCAGTACTTC. Its translation: CASSADRDEQYF. Using reference TRBV18 and TRBJ2-7 for the parts outside the CDR3, the full variable domain is NAGVMQNPRHLVRRRGQEARLRCSPMKGHSHVYWYRQLPEEGLKFMVYLQKENIIDESGMPKERFSAEFPKEGPSILRIQQVVRGDSAAYFCASSADRDEQYFGPGTRLTVT.

This clonotype was found many times. V and J are TRBV6-2 or TRBV6-3 and TRBJ1-5; 7 bases fit TRBD1. V was clipped by 2 bases and J by 2 bases; unmatched bases: 12. Germline CDR1 reads MNHEY; CDR2 reads SVGEGT. This CDR3 contains 18 residues. In nucleotides, the CDR3 is TGTGCCAGCAGTTACCCGGGACAGAAGAAATGGGGCAATCAGCCCCAGCATTTT. The encoded protein is CASSYPGQKKWGNQPQHF.

This clonotype has at least ten counts. The chain links TRBV6-5 to TRBJ2-3; TRBD2 agrees at 7 bases. The germline V gene has CDR1 MNHEY and CDR2 SVGAGI. With 4 bases clipped from V and 1 base from J, the junction kept 5 bases outside the gene matches. This CDR3 region has 15 residues. The DNA for the CDR3 is TGTGCCAGCAGTTTTGGGAGGGGCTGCACAGATACGCAGTATTTT. Protein product: CASSFGRGCTDTQYF.

In regard to this clonotype: A much larger clone lies a single base off, so this may be a read error. The chain combines TRBV6-1 with TRBJ2-7, with D perhaps assigned TRBD1 or TRBD2 (5 bases each). CDR3 length: 12 residues. The germline V and J ends were trimmed by 2 bases and 5 bases, with 7 bases remaining between them. Germline V gene sequence: CDR1 MNHNS, CDR2 SASEGT. The CDR3 DNA follows: TGTGCCAGCAGTGAATGGGGGAACGAGCAGTACTTC. This codes for CASSEWGNEQYF.

This rearrangement joins TRBV5-1 to TRBJ2-7, with 7 bases identical to TRBD2. The CDR3 is 14 amino acids. Losses at the gene ends were 4 bases for V and 0 bases for J; bases not matched to a gene: 4. Looked up from germline, CDR1 is SGHRS and CDR2 is YFSETQ. CDR3 DNA sequence: TGCGCCAGCAGCGCGGGAGTTTCCTCCTACGAGCAGTACTTC. Protein: CASSAGVSSYEQYF. The variable domain in full, with the rest retrieved from reference TRBV5-1 and TRBJ2-7, is KAGVTQTPRYLIKTRGQQVTLSCSPISGHRSVSWYQQTPGQGLQFLFEYFSETQRNKGNFPGRFSGRQFSNSRSEMNVSTLELGDSALYLCASSAGVSSYEQYFGPGTRLTVT.